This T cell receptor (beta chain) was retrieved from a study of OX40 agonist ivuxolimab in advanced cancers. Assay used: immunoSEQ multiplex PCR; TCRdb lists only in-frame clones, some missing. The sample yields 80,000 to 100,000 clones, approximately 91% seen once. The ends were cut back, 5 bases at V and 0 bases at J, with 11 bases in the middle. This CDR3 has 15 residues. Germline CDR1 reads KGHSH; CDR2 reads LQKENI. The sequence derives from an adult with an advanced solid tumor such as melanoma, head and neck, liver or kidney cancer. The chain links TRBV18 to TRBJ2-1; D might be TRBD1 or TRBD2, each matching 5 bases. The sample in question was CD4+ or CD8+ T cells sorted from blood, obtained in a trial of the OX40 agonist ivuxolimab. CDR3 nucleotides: TGTGCCAGCTCAAGGGACGGAGGCTCCTACAATGAGCAGTTCTTC. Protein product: CASSRDGGSYNEQFF.